Each of the 20 T cell receptor beta chains below was sequenced from the same sample in a study of cytomegalovirus exposure and HLA in healthy donors (dated by TCRdb to 2017 to 2019). Preparation of the library involved the immunoSEQ multiplex PCR assay. This is the immuneACCESS table as TCRdb keeps it, with only in-frame sequences that have V and J called. A part of the clones is gone; compared with another copy, unresolved V genes explain less than half, and the rest is unexplained. Present in this sample are roughly 63,000 clones, roughly 90% of which were seen just once. The ten largest clonotypes hold roughly 1.2% of the sample. The sample comprised PBMCs. The source is a woman younger than 35 in good health and CMV-seronegative.

The chain uses TRBV5-4 and TRBJ1-1, with D tentatively TRBD1 (6 bases). The V end was cut by 4 bases, the J end by 1 base, with 8 bases between. CDR3 length equals 13 residues. From germline, CDR1 is SGHNT and CDR2 YYREEE (reference sequence). The CDR3: CASSRQENTEAFF. CDR3 in DNA: TGTGCCAGCAGCCGACAGGAGAACACTGAAGCTTTCTTT.

V is TRBV15 and J is TRBJ2-7, with 7 bases aligning to TRBD2. Unmatched junction bases numbered 9, after V lost 5 bases and J lost 5 bases. The germline V gene has CDR1 LNHNV and CDR2 YYDKDF (reference sequence). The CDR3 has 14 residues. Here the CDR3 DNA reads TGTGCCACCAGCCGCGAGCGGGATATGAACGAGCAGTACTTC. This encodes CATSRERDMNEQYF.

Only one count was recorded for this clone. CDR3 DNA: TGTGCCAGCAGTTTGAGCCCTTTCGTCCAGCCCCAGCATTTT. It codes for CASSLSPFVQPQHF. The J gene is TRBJ1-5, the V gene TRBV27; the D is unclear. The CDR3 consists of 14 residues. Trimming cost V 3 bases and J 7 bases, with 13 bases left between them. CDR1 is MNHEY, CDR2 SMNVEV, per germline (reference sequence).

The sample holds one count of this clone. The rearrangement uses TRBV5-3 and TRBJ2-7, with 12 bases aligning to TRBD2. TRBV5-3 is treated as an ORF (open reading frame) with a function not yet certain. The CDR3 runs to 17 residues. V dropped 0 bases and J dropped 7; count of bases not matched to a gene: 11. The CDR3 DNA follows: TGTGCCAGAAGCTTGGTTCCACTAGCGGGGGGCCGTCGGGAGCAGTACTTC. It is translated as CARSLVPLAGGRREQYF.

The V and J genes are TRBV30 and TRBJ1-1, with a tentative D call TRBD1 (6 bases). V was cut by 2 bases and J by 10 bases, with 17 bases left in between. The length of the CDR3 is 13 residues. From germline, CDR1 is GTSNPN and CDR2 SVGIG (reference sequence). CDR3 in DNA: TGTGCCTGGAGTTCCGGGTTTTGGGGGCTAGCTTTCTTT. It codes for CAWSSGFWGLAFF.

This chain links TRBV5-4 with TRBJ2-7; D is perhaps TRBD1 (5 bases). V was clipped by 4 bases and J by 6 bases, with 17 bases between them. CDR1 is SGHNT and CDR2 is YYREEE in the germline V gene (reference sequence). CDR3 length: 14 amino acids. The CDR3, as DNA: TGTGCCAGCAGCATGGCAGCAGGGCGAGGCGAGCAGTACTTC. Translating it yields CASSMAAGRGEQYF. Filled out from reference TRBV5-4 and TRBJ2-7, the complete variable domain reads ETGVTQSPTHLIKTRGQQVTLRCSSQSGHNTVSWYQQALGQGPQFIFQYYREEENGRGNFPPRFSGLQFPNYSSELNVNALELDDSALYLCASSMAAGRGEQYFGPGTRLTVT.

This chain joins TRBV4-1 and TRBJ1-2; TRBD1 might be the D (5 bases). Trimming removed 1 base from V and 5 bases from J, with 32 bases in between. Germline CDR1 MGHRA, CDR2 YSYEKL. The CDR3 is 21 amino acids. For the CDR3, the DNA is TGCGCCAGCAGCCAAGTCGCCGGGTCATCGATAGGGCAGGGAACTATTTATGGCTACACCTTC. Protein product: CASSQVAGSSIGQGTIYGYTF.

This chain links TRBV19 with TRBJ2-5; 11 bases line up with TRBD2. CDR3 length equals 17 residues. Unmatched junction bases numbered 12, after V lost 5 bases and J lost 4 bases. Germline loops: CDR1 LNHDA, CDR2 SQIVND (reference sequence). The CDR3 loop is CASSYRASGRLLETQYF. CDR3 nucleotide sequence: TGTGCCAGTAGTTATAGGGCTAGCGGGAGGTTATTAGAGACCCAGTACTTC.

This clone was detected a few times. The chain carries TRBV18 and TRBJ1-4; weak D call: TRBD1 (5 bases). Germline V gives CDR1 KGHSH, CDR2 LQKENI. V lost 2 bases and J lost 5, with 15 bases in between. The CDR3 extends over 16 amino acids. CDR3 sequence: CASSPSGLAGNEKLFF. The DNA for the CDR3 is TGTGCCAGCTCACCATCAGGGTTAGCAGGGAATGAAAAACTGTTTTTT.

The rearrangement links TRBV7-6 to TRBJ2-1; D is unresolved. CDR3 size: 12 residues. The ends were cut back, 8 bases at V and 6 bases at J, with 11 bases in the middle. The germline V gene encodes CDR1 SGHVS and CDR2 FNYEAQ. Written as DNA, the CDR3 is TGTGCCAGCGTCGCGCGAGGCAATGAGCAGTTCTTC. Translating gives CASVARGNEQFF. Complete variable domain (other parts from reference TRBV7-6 and TRBJ2-1): GAGVSQSPRYKVTKRGQDVALRCDPISGHVSLYWYRQALGQGPEFLTYFNYEAQQDKSGLPNDRFSAERPEGSISTLTIQRTEQRDSAMYRCASVARGNEQFFGPGTRLTVL.

This rearrangement joins TRBV7-9 to TRBJ2-7, with unresolved D. Germline V gene data show CDR1 as SEHNR and CDR2 as FQNEAQ (reference sequence). CDR3 length: 12 amino acids. Trimming removed 3 bases from V and 2 bases from J, with 5 bases in between. Here the CDR3 reads CASSFRAYEQYF. The CDR3 DNA follows: TGTGCCAGCAGCTTCCGAGCCTACGAGCAGTACTTC.

The chain has TRBV9 and TRBJ2-7; 8 bases are shared with TRBD2. Germline V lookup: CDR1 SGDLS, CDR2 YYNGEE. The CDR3 has 15 residues. V shed 0 bases, J shed 3 bases, and the junction held 5 bases outside the gene matches. The CDR3 here is CASSVGISGVYEQYF. CDR3 coding DNA: TGTGCCAGCAGCGTAGGTATTAGCGGGGTCTACGAGCAGTACTTC.

This chain joins TRBV5-4 and TRBJ1-3; D unresolved. The germline CDR1 and CDR2 sequences are SGHNT and YYREEE (reference sequence). CDR3 size: 16 residues. V was pared by 3 bases and J by 0 bases, with 13 bases between. The CDR3 bases are TGTGCCAGCAGCTCGCGGCAAACCACCTCTGGAAACACCATATATTTT. It encodes CASSSRQTTSGNTIYF. The full variable domain, with the rest looked up from reference TRBV5-4 and TRBJ1-3, is ETGVTQSPTHLIKTRGQQVTLRCSSQSGHNTVSWYQQALGQGPQFIFQYYREEENGRGNFPPRFSGLQFPNYSSELNVNALELDDSALYLCASSSRQTTSGNTIYFGEGSWLTVV.

J is TRBJ2-6 and V is TRBV6-1; 8 nucleotides agree with TRBD1. The germline gives CDR1 MNHNS, CDR2 SASEGT. The trim removed 2 bases at V and 2 bases at J, leaving 8 bases unmatched. The CDR3 contains 18 residues. The CDR3 region is CASSESSRGLTGANVLTF. In DNA form, the CDR3 reads TGTGCCAGCAGTGAAAGCAGCAGGGGGCTTACTGGGGCCAACGTCCTGACTTTC.

CDR3 sequence reads: CAWSKNRQWGQGNSNEKLFF. The CDR3 DNA follows: TGTGCCTGGAGCAAAAATCGACAGTGGGGACAGGGAAATTCTAATGAAAAACTGTTTTTT. V is TRBV30 and J is TRBJ1-4; 9 bases fit TRBD1. The CDR3 is 20 amino acids. Germline V lookup: CDR1 GTSNPN, CDR2 SVGIG (reference sequence). The V and J ends lost 3 bases and 3 bases, in that order; junction bases with no gene match: 20.

This CDR3 is CASSLSTGGGSDEQFF. CDR3 DNA: TGTGCCAGCAGCTTAAGTACAGGGGGCGGATCCGATGAGCAGTTCTTC. The genes are TRBV7-7 and TRBJ2-1; TRBD1 agrees at 9 bases. Germline V gives CDR1 SSHAT, CDR2 FNYEAQ (reference sequence). CDR3 size: 16 residues. V lost 2 bases and J lost 8; bases outside the gene matches: 10. The full variable domain, completed using reference TRBV7-7 and TRBJ2-1, is GAGVSQSPRYKVTKRGQDVTLRCDPISSHATLYWYQQALGQGPEFLTYFNYEAQPDKSGLPSDRFSAERPEGSISTLTIQRTEQRDSAMYRCASSLSTGGGSDEQFFGPGTRLTVL.

V is TRBV27 and J is TRBJ1-2; 11 nucleotides align to TRBD1. Germline loops: CDR1 MNHEY, CDR2 SMNVEV (reference sequence). The CDR3 runs 14 residues. After removal of 5 bases from V and 6 bases from J, the junction contained 5 bases not matched to a gene. This CDR3 is CASSPQGQGDGYTF. The CDR3 DNA follows: TGTGCCAGCAGTCCACAGGGACAGGGGGATGGCTACACCTTC.

The rearrangement joins TRBV5-6 to TRBJ2-5; 10 bases are shared with TRBD2. Losses at the gene ends were 0 bases for V and 9 bases for J; bases not matched to a gene: 14. Germline V gene sequence: CDR1 SGHDT, CDR2 YYEEEE. The CDR3 totals 17 residues. CDR3 residues: CASSLGRLAGEILAQYF. CDR3 DNA: TGTGCCAGCAGCTTGGGGAGGCTAGCGGGGGAGATCCTGGCCCAGTACTTC. The full variable domain, in which reference TRBV5-6 and TRBJ2-5 provide the parts outside the CDR3, is DAGVTQSPTHLIKTRGQQVTLRCSPKSGHDTVSWYQQALGQGPQFIFQYYEEEERQRGNFPDRFSGHQFPNYSSELNVNALLLGDSALYLCASSLGRLAGEILAQYFGPGTRLLVL.

The chain carries TRBV7-9 and TRBJ2-7, with D possibly TRBD2 on 6 matching bases. Germline-derived CDR1 and CDR2 are SEHNR and FQNEAQ (reference sequence). The CDR3 contains 16 residues. With 7 bases removed from V and 4 bases from J, the gap between germline ends came to 23 bases. CDR3 sequence (DNA): TGTGCCAGCACCCCTTCCCCCACTAGCCCTATATACGAGCAGTACTTC. It codes for CASTPSPTSPIYEQYF.

The genes are TRBV28 and TRBJ2-7; maybe TRBD1 (6 bases). The CDR3 runs to 15 residues. Germline-derived CDR1 and CDR2 are MDHEN and SYDVKM. V shed 6 bases and J shed 2 bases, with 17 bases lying between them. Here the CDR3 reads CASRPGTWETYEQYF. The CDR3 nucleotides read TGTGCCAGCAGGCCCGGGACATGGGAGACCTACGAGCAGTACTTC.